The entry that follows covers one T cell receptor (beta chain) sequence. Sequenced by immunoSEQ multiplex PCR; TCRdb stores in-frame clones only, minus some. The repertoire includes about 40,000 clones, over 70% of them detected once, and roughly 5.6% sits in the top ten. Germline V gene sequence: CDR1 SGHTA, CDR2 FQGNSA. The CDR3 is made up of 16 amino acids. The ends lost 5 bases at V and 5 bases at J; junction bases unmatched: 11. This sample is drawn from a study of T cell changes during pregnancy in multiple sclerosis. Sequenced here: peripheral blood, sampled in the first trimester of pregnancy. The clonotype comes from a female donor in good health, enrolled as a control in a pregnancy study. The chain has TRBV7-2 and TRBJ2-5; 10 bases fit TRBD2. The DNA of the CDR3 is TGTGCCAGCAGCCCACTTTCTAGCGGGGGAGGGGAGACCCAGTACTTC. Translation: CASSPLSSGGGETQYF.